This entry describes one T cell receptor (beta chain). Many counts were recorded for this clonotype. This receptor's antigen is unknown. The sample holds no much larger clone one base away, and base qualities are not on file. Amplification of TCR beta CDR3 regions was carried out from RNA transcripts. For the first round of RT-PCR on the TCR CDR3, the HTBI primer set was used together with the Qiagen OneStep RT-PCR kit. A second multiplex PCR round built the libraries, followed by size selection and purification. Paired-end sequencing of the libraries was performed with 100 bp reads on an Illumina HiSeq2000. On the study's bioinformatics: SOAPnuke was used to process the raw data, throwing out any read that contained adapters or uncalled bases, had a mean Phred below 15, or lacked an exact constant-primer or identifier match. High-quality paired reads were merged using COPE v1.2.5, and each unique nucleotide sequence was defined as a clonotype. MiTCR v1.1 was used to align clonotypes to the IMGT TRBV, TRBD and TRBJ reference segments. The analysis was restricted to V-J combinations with a frequency above 0.0001, which together covered just over 99% of the repertoires. A TCS score was defined as the ratio of F50 (clonal expansion) to E x V (chaos), with BLOSUM62-based TCRdist applied between CDR3 peptides within each V-J. Welch's t-statistics and random forest reduced around 510 V-J features to roughly 13, which were used in a naive Bayes classifier (R e1071). The public reads were run again by TCRdb, first through fastp at Q25 and then through MiXCR, and only productive beta chains were kept. Rows merge per CDR3 protein into single entries with the most common DNA and genes. These V and J calls are TCRdb output, not the study's own analysis. A total of about 210,000 distinct CDR3 sequences appear in this sample, 15% to 20% of them only once. Of the sample, approximately 50% is held by the ten largest clones.

The data stem from a study of T cells in Graves' hyperthyroidism and ophthalmopathy (dated by TCRdb to the late 2010s). In the study overall: Peripheral blood was sampled at the time of initial diagnosis, prior to any treatment. TCR V-J signatures able to tell the groups apart were searched for in a discovery cohort of about a hundred patients, of whom about 40 had Graves' ophthalmopathy and about 55 had stable Graves' hyperthyroidism. The paper reports TCR Vbeta CDR3 sequencing of roughly 140 peripheral blood samples: around 45 ophthalmopathy, fewer than 80 hyperthyroidism and 17 progressor patients. Thyroid tissue and blood T-cell repertoires from over 5 Graves' hyperthyroidism patients were also compared in the study. An independent validation cohort of fewer than 20 hyperthyroidism patients and about 16 patients who later progressed to ophthalmopathy tested prospective prediction of ophthalmopathy. After sampling, hyperthyroidism patients received methimazole starting at 30 mg daily, and ophthalmopathy patients received high-dose intravenous methylprednisolone. The 100 discovery patients were randomly split 7:3 into training and test sets. Paper-wide results and their limitations: In validation, the model predicted progression to ophthalmopathy a median of approximately 6.6 months before onset, with over 60% sensitivity and about 75% specificity. In cross-validation, a model built on a 13 V-J signature told ophthalmopathy apart from stable hyperthyroidism with under 90% sensitivity and about 81% specificity, and in testing the same model reached 80%/75%. Most expanded thyroid clonotypes (frequency above 0.001) were also detected in blood, suggesting blood repertoires may reflect thyroid immune responses. Sample size was not statistically predetermined, and investigators were not blinded to group allocation.

Stable Graves' hyperthyroidism was defined as no progression to ophthalmopathy during 18 months of follow-up. Hyperthyroidism patients were newly diagnosed, had a disease duration of under 2 months, and were aged 18 to 65 years. Exclusion was applied to patients with uncontrolled infections, other autoimmune diseases, pregnancy or lactation. Diagnoses were based on clinical symptoms, serum thyroxine and TRAb, thyroid ultrasound and orbital computed tomography. PBMCs were separated from roughly 9.3 ml of fresh peripheral blood using Ficoll-Paque density gradient centrifugation. Total RNA was extracted using Trizol reagent, and RNA quality was assessed on an Agilent 2100 Bioanalyzer. Measured from the cysteine to the phenylalanine, the CDR3 is 16 residues long. The only DNA kept is the CDR3, 48 bases in frame from the first base. Looking up the germline V gene yields CDR1 MDHEN and CDR2 SYDVKM. V loses 1 base, J loses 1 base, and the germline ends lie 13 bases apart.

The rearranged chain carries TRBV28 and TRBJ1-2; TRBD1 could be the D gene, as 6 bases match. The receptor was isolated from a man between 45 and 60 years old with Graves' hyperthyroidism. Material for sequencing was blood. CDR3 loop: CASSLSFGQHNYGYTF. The nucleotides are TGTGCCAGCAGTTTATCCTTCGGACAGCATAACTATGGCTACACCTTC.